The clone carrying this TCR beta chain has more than one count but fewer than ten. Germline assignment: CDR1 SEHNR and CDR2 FQNEAQ (reference sequence). This CDR3 spans 12 amino acids. V lost 5 bases and J 3 bases, leaving 8 bases between the germline ends. These data come from a study of blood T cell repertoires in COVID-19. Study context: Researchers got acute and convalescent COVID-19 samples from the United States, Italy and Spain. Sample material is recorded as cDNA or gDNA derived from T cells, B-cell-depleted T cells, or PBMCs.

Original processing notes: Quantification of nucleated cells was approximated via reference gene primer amplification. Clones were read by immunoSEQ multiplex PCR, and TCRdb kept only the in-frame ones, dropping some. The V and J calls and the clone size are those of that table, but D and trimming were determined from the DNA. The table records tens of thousands of clones, 75% to 90% of them present only once. The chain has TRBV7-9 and TRBJ2-7; D ambiguous. This sequence was found in a human donor in a cohort sampled during active COVID-19. Sequencing was done on a sample of peripheral blood. The CDR3 protein is CASSPLFYEQYF. DNA for the CDR3: TGTGCCAGCAGCCCACTTTTCTACGAGCAGTACTTC.